The 30 T cell receptor beta chains below were found in one sample sequenced in a study of molecular identifiers for immune sequencing clone quantification. TCRdb reanalysed the PCR reads using MiXCR and keeps one entry per CDR3 protein. The table shows 23,000 or so distinct CDR3 sequences, with more than 15% occurring only once. Sequenced input: naive CD8+ T cells from blood, with Jurkat cell RNA spiked in. Subset specified: FACS-sorted CD8+CD4-CCR7+CD45RA+ naive T cells. The origin of the receptors is a human donor in good health. Some libraries in this study had Jurkat cell RNA spiked in.

The chain uses TRBV7-9 and TRBJ1-3; D is uncertain. V gave up 2 bases and J gave up 0 bases, with 8 bases separating them. Germline values: CDR1 SEHNR, CDR2 FQNEAQ (reference sequence). The CDR3 totals 15 residues. CDR3 nucleotides: TGTGCCAGCAGCTTAATCTCCATCTCTGGAAACACCATATATTTT. Its translation is CASSLISISGNTIYF.

The table lists this clonotype with many counts. The chain recombines TRBV12-5 with TRBJ1-1; D remains unclear. CDR3 length equals 13 residues. The V gene's germline CDR1 is LGHNT and CDR2 FRNRAP. V lost 3 bases to trimming and J lost 4 bases, with 9 bases between them. This chain's CDR3 is CASGLLVGTEAFF. CDR3 nucleotides: TGTGCTAGTGGTTTACTGGTTGGCACTGAAGCTTTCTTT.

For this clonotype: At one of its ends the junction is not consistent with the germline gene, which may arise from a read error. CDR3 in amino acids: CSGEGTDTQYF. Here the CDR3 DNA reads TGCAGCGGTGAAGGGACAGATACGCAGTATTTT. The rearrangement links TRBV29-1 to TRBJ2-3; D unclear. The CDR3 is made up of 11 amino acids. Per germline, CDR1 SQVTM and CDR2 ANQGSEA.

This clonotype has ten or more counts. The genes are TRBV5-8 and TRBJ1-5; a weak D match, TRBD1 (6 bases). Trimming removed 4 bases from V and 0 bases from J, with 14 bases in between. The CDR3 is made up of 16 amino acids. Germline CDR1 and CDR2: SGHTS and YDEGEE. As DNA, the CDR3 is TGTGCCAGCAGCACACCCCAGGGGCATAGCAATCAGCCCCAGCATTTT. This translates into CASSTPQGHSNQPQHF.

This clonotype occurred many times. The rearrangement joins TRBV7-9 to TRBJ2-4; D remains ambiguous. The CDR3 has 17 amino acids. Deletions cut 2 bases from V and 0 bases from J, with 14 bases between. CDR1 and CDR2 (germline): SEHNR, FQNEAQ (reference sequence). CDR3 in amino acids: CASSLSGGDLAKNIQYF. In DNA, the CDR3 is TGTGCCAGCAGCTTATCTGGTGGTGACCTAGCCAAAAACATTCAGTACTTC. Supplemented by reference TRBV7-9 and TRBJ2-4, the full variable domain reads DTGVSQNPRHKITKRGQNVTFRCDPISEHNRLYWYRQTLGQGPEFLTYFQNEAQLEKSRLLSDRFSAERPKGSFSTLEIQRTEQGDSAMYLCASSLSGGDLAKNIQYFGAGTRLSVL.

This clonotype was seen repeatedly, ten times or more. The chain links TRBV19 to TRBJ1-5; a possible D gene is TRBD1 (6 bases). The germline V gene has CDR1 LNHDA and CDR2 SQIVND (reference sequence). The CDR3 extends over 16 amino acids. Trimming cost V 6 bases and J 3 bases, with 18 bases left between them. As DNA, the CDR3 is TGTGCCAGTAGCTGGGGCGGACAGAATTTCAATCAGCCCCAGCATTTT. This gives the protein CASSWGGQNFNQPQHF.

In its sample, this clonotype was seen many times. The V gene is TRBV7-7, the J gene TRBJ2-5, with a weak D call TRBD2 (5 bases). This CDR3 is 15 amino acids long. Trimming removed 5 bases from V and 1 base from J, with 14 bases in between. Germline CDR1 SSHAT, CDR2 FNYEAQ (reference sequence). This CDR3 reads CASSPRRAGQETQYF. The CDR3 nucleotides read TGTGCCAGCAGCCCCAGGCGGGCAGGCCAAGAGACCCAGTACTTC.

V and J are TRBV28 and TRBJ2-7, with D unclear. This CDR3 comprises 14 residues. From germline, CDR1 is MDHEN and CDR2 SYDVKM. Trimming shortened V by 3 bases and J by 2 bases, and 11 bases separated the two germline ends. The CDR3 loop is CASSFRRKTYEQYF. The CDR3, as DNA: TGTGCCAGCAGTTTCAGAAGGAAAACCTACGAGCAGTACTTC.

This clonotype occurred many times. The chain has TRBV7-9 and TRBJ1-1; D not resolved. CDR3 length: 12 residues. The V and J ends lost 2 bases and 3 bases respectively, with 4 bases between them. Germline assignment: CDR1 SEHNR and CDR2 FQNEAQ (reference sequence). The CDR3 sequence: CASSLWDTEAFF. Here the CDR3 DNA reads TGTGCCAGCAGCTTATGGGACACTGAAGCTTTCTTT.

The rearrangement joins TRBV27 to TRBJ2-7, with 14 nucleotides matching TRBD2. Germline CDR1 is MNHEY and CDR2 is SMNVEV (reference sequence). This CDR3 is 15 amino acids long. The V and J ends lost 3 bases and 3 bases, in that order; junction bases with no gene match: 1. CDR3 sequence reads: CASSFGLAGGYEQYF. The CDR3 DNA reads TGTGCCAGCAGTTTCGGACTAGCGGGGGGCTACGAGCAGTACTTC.

J is TRBJ2-7 and V is TRBV7-3; the match to TRBD2 covers 8 bases. The trim removed 3 bases at V and 7 bases at J, leaving 8 bases unmatched. Germline V gene sequence: CDR1 SGHTA, CDR2 FQGTGA. The CDR3 spans 14 residues. CDR3 coding DNA: TGTGCCAGCAGCTTGGAACCGGGAGGGTATGAGCAGTACTTC. As protein: CASSLEPGGYEQYF.

This clonotype is labeled medium-sized. The J gene is TRBJ1-4, the V gene TRBV29-1; possibly TRBD1 for D (6 bases). Trimming left V 0 bases short and J 4 bases short, with 9 bases between. This CDR3 contains 14 residues. In germline, CDR1 is SQVTM, CDR2 ANQGSEA. The CDR3 loop is CSVEEQGYNEKLFF. The CDR3, as DNA: TGCAGCGTTGAAGAACAGGGTTATAATGAAAAACTGTTTTTT.

This clonotype is medium-sized (0.01 to 0.1%). This chain uses TRBV4-1 with TRBJ1-1, with TRBD1 matching 10 bases. V trimming: 1 base; J trimming: 1 base; junction bases outside the gene matches: 3. Germline V gene data show CDR1 as MGHRA and CDR2 as YSYEKL. CDR3 length equals 16 residues. The CDR3 protein is CASSQGQGARNTEAFF. The CDR3, as DNA: TGCGCCAGCAGCCAAGGACAGGGGGCCCGGAACACTGAAGCTTTCTTT.

In this sample, this clonotype turned up many times. J is TRBJ2-5 and V is TRBV6-2 or TRBV6-3; 12 bases are a match to TRBD1. CDR1 and CDR2 from the germline V gene are MNHEY and SVGEGT. The trim removed 4 bases at V and 5 bases at J, leaving 5 bases unmatched. This CDR3 has 15 amino acids. The CDR3 is CASSLGQGAAETQYF. The CDR3 DNA reads as TGTGCCAGCAGTTTGGGACAGGGGGCGGCGGAGACCCAGTACTTC.

This clonotype was counted ten times or more. The chain is built from TRBV12-3 or TRBV12-4 and TRBJ1-4; 11 bases map to TRBD1. V lost 4 bases and J lost 5; bases outside the gene matches: 0. CDR3 length equals 14 residues. CDR3 sequence reads: CASSWDRGNEKLFF. For the CDR3, the DNA is TGTGCCAGCAGTTGGGACAGGGGGAATGAAAAACTGTTTTTT.

This chain links TRBV30 with TRBJ2-7; 8 nucleotides line up with TRBD2. The CDR3 loop spans 15 amino acids. Germline values: CDR1 GTSNPN, CDR2 SVGIG (reference sequence). The V and J ends lost 3 bases and 2 bases, in that order; junction bases with no gene match: 9. The CDR3 coding sequence is TGTGCCTGGAGCCTTGGACTAGCCCCTACCTACGAGCAGTACTTC. Protein: CAWSLGLAPTYEQYF.

The sample holds many counts of this clonotype. The rearrangement uses TRBV3-1 and TRBJ2-1; 11 bases line up with TRBD2. V shed 0 bases and J 9 bases; nucleotides not matched to a gene: 13. This CDR3 spans 18 amino acids. CDR1 LGHDT and CDR2 YNNKEL come from the germline V gene (reference sequence). The CDR3 nucleotides are TGTGCCAGCAGCCAAGACCCCGTTGGTAGCGGGAGGGCCGGTGAGCAGTTCTTC. This codes for CASSQDPVGSGRAGEQFF.

In this sample, this clonotype turned up many times. This chain links TRBV29-1 with TRBJ2-5; no definite D call. The CDR3 has 11 residues. Germline lookup yields CDR1 SQVTM and CDR2 ANQGSEA. V was pared by 3 bases and J by 5 bases, with 7 bases between. In DNA, the CDR3 is TGCAGCGTTGATCATGCGGAGACCCAGTACTTC. Its translation: CSVDHAETQYF.

This clonotype appeared a few times. The rearrangement links TRBV27 to TRBJ2-3; D is undetermined. This CDR3 has 13 residues. V was cut by 0 bases and J by 1 base, with 2 bases left in between. Germline CDR1 MNHEY, CDR2 SMNVEV (reference sequence). CDR3 residues: CASSLSRTDTQYF. As DNA, the CDR3 is TGTGCCAGCAGTTTATCCCGCACAGATACGCAGTATTTT.

The rearrangement links TRBV20-1 to TRBJ1-1, with D tentatively TRBD1 (6 bases). Deletions cut 8 bases from V and 0 bases from J, with 10 bases between. This CDR3 comprises 12 residues. Germline CDR1 and CDR2: DFQATT and SNEGSKA (reference sequence). The CDR3 sequence is CSPGHLNTEAFF. In DNA form, the CDR3 reads TGCAGTCCGGGACATTTGAACACTGAAGCTTTCTTT.

This clonotype has a count of ten or more. The chain joins TRBV12-3 or TRBV12-4 to TRBJ2-1; perhaps D is TRBD1 or TRBD2 (5 bases each). V lost 1 base, J lost 5 bases, and 9 bases lay in between. The CDR3 sequence is 14 residues long. The CDR3 here is CASSLGLGDNEQFF. CDR3 nucleotides: TGTGCCAGCAGTTTAGGCCTGGGGGACAATGAGCAGTTCTTC.

This clonotype was observed many times. The rearrangement uses TRBV27 and TRBJ2-1; D gene uncertain. Germline CDR1 reads MNHEY; CDR2 reads SMNVEV (reference sequence). This CDR3 is 15 amino acids long. V was shortened by 0 bases and J by 4 bases, with 10 bases between the two germline ends. The CDR3 nucleotides are TGTGCCAGCAGTTTATCTAGAATCGGGTACAATGAGCAGTTCTTC. It translates to CASSLSRIGYNEQFF.

This clonotype has at least ten counts. The genes are TRBV19 and TRBJ1-5; no reliable D call. The CDR3 has 15 residues. V lost 11 bases and J lost 1, with 18 bases in between. Germline CDR1 is LNHDA and CDR2 is SQIVND (reference sequence). The chain's CDR3 is CACTQNLGSNQPQHF. CDR3 DNA sequence: TGTGCCTGCACCCAAAACCTGGGGAGCAATCAGCCCCAGCATTTT.

This clonotype came up many times. The chain joins TRBV7-6 to TRBJ2-7; D is perhaps TRBD2 (5 bases). Germline lookup yields CDR1 SGHVS and CDR2 FNYEAQ. This CDR3 region has 16 residues. Trimming pared 5 bases from V and 2 bases from J, leaving 19 bases between. DNA for the CDR3: TGTGCCAGCAGCGACCTCGGGGTTACAGTAACCTACGAGCAGTACTTC. Translating it yields CASSDLGVTVTYEQYF.

This clonotype was recorded many times. This chain uses TRBV4-3 with TRBJ1-5; possibly TRBD1 for D (5 bases). There are 14 residues in the CDR3. V lost 4 bases and J lost 0, with 7 bases in between. Looked up from germline, CDR1 is LGHNA and CDR2 is YSLEER. The chain's CDR3 is CASSPDISNQPQHF. The CDR3 nucleotides are TGCGCCAGCAGCCCGGACATTAGCAATCAGCCCCAGCATTTT.

A word on this clonotype: A clone one base away is much larger, so this may be a read error. The chain combines TRBV3-1 with TRBJ1-2; D is ambiguous. Germline V CDR1 and CDR2: LGHDT, YNNKEL (reference sequence). This CDR3 region has 17 residues. The CDR3: CASSQDLTLPGIYGNTF. In DNA, the CDR3 is TGTGCCAGCAGCCAGGATTTGACCCTTCCAGGAATTTATGGCAACACCTTC.

The genes are TRBV19 and TRBJ2-3; D may correspond to TRBD1 or TRBD2 (5 bases each). The CDR3 totals 15 residues. The germline gives CDR1 LNHDA, CDR2 SQIVND (reference sequence). V lost 4 bases and J lost 5, with 16 bases in between. DNA of the CDR3: TGTGCCAGTAGTACTATCGGGACCTTAGGAGATACGCAGTATTTT. The encoded protein is CASSTIGTLGDTQYF.

On this clonotype itself: One base away lies a much larger clone, so this may be a sequencing read error. The V gene is TRBV3-1, the J gene TRBJ1-1, with no clear D. The V end was cut by 3 bases, the J end by 3 bases, with 8 bases between. Per the germline V gene, CDR1 is LGHDT and CDR2 is YNNKEL (reference sequence). This CDR3 is 13 amino acids long. In nucleotides, the CDR3 is TGTGCCAGCAGCCACCCGATGGACACTGAAGCTTTCTTT. This gives the protein CASSHPMDTEAFF. Supplemented by reference TRBV3-1 and TRBJ1-1, the full variable domain reads DTAVSQTPKYLVTQMGNDKSIKCEQNLGHDTMYWYKQDSKKFLKIMFSYNNKELIINETVPNRFSPKSPDKAHLNLHINSLELGDSAVYFCASSHPMDTEAFFGQGTRLTVV.

This clonotype showed up many times. The V gene is TRBV10-1, the J gene TRBJ2-3, with TRBD2 matching 12 bases. CDR1 is WNHNN, CDR2 SYGVQD, per germline (reference sequence). The CDR3 spans 16 residues. V lost 4 bases, J lost 4 bases, and 6 bases stayed unmatched. DNA for the CDR3: TGCGCCAGCAGTGCTAGCGGGGGGGCCGTACCAGATACGCAGTATTTT. Translated, it gives CASSASGGAVPDTQYF.

Notes on this clonotype: A clone one base away is much larger, so this may be a read error. The genes are TRBV6-5 and TRBJ2-1; 9 bases line up with TRBD1. The CDR3 length is 15 residues. After removal of 6 bases from V and 9 bases from J, the junction contained 12 bases not matched to a gene. Germline CDR1 MNHEY, CDR2 SVGAGI. The CDR3 DNA is TGTGCCAGCAGCGCGGGCGGGACAGGGACCGGTGAGCAGTTCTTC. Protein product: CASSAGGTGTGEQFF.